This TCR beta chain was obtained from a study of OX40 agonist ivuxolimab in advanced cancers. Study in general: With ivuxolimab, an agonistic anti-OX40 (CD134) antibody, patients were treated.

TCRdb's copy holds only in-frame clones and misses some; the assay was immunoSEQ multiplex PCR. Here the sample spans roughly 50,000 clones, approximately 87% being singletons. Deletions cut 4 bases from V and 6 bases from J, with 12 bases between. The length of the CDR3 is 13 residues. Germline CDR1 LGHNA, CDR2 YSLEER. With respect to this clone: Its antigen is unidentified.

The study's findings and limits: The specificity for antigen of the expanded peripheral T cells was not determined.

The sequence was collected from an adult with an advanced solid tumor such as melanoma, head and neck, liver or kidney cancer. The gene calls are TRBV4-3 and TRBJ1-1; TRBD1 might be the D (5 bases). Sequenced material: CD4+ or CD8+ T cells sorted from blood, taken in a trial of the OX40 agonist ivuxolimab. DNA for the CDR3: TGCGCCAGCAGCCCGGGGCAGATGTCTGAAGCTTTCTTT. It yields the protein CASSPGQMSEAFF.